The text below deals with one TCR beta chain. Study processing details: It was from reference gene primer amplification that nucleated cell counts were estimated. Assay: immunoSEQ multiplex PCR; the TCRdb copy retains only in-frame clones and omits some. The DNA gave D and trimming, while V, J and clone size come from that table. The data show some 90,000 clones, about 80% seen once. These data belong to a study of blood T cell repertoires in COVID-19. Study overall: Samples came from the United States, Italy and Spain, spanning acute and convalescent COVID-19. Sources were T cells, B-cell-depleted T cells, or PBMCs; the material itself was cDNA or gDNA.

CDR3 size: 15 residues. V was clipped by 1 base and J by 7 bases; unmatched bases: 5. Germline V gene lookup returns CDR1 GTSNPN and CDR2 SVGIG (reference sequence). The rearrangement joins TRBV30 to TRBJ2-1; 12 nucleotides match TRBD2. This receptor was identified in a human donor in a cohort sampled during active COVID-19. Source material: peripheral blood. CDR3 coding DNA: TGTGCCTGGAGTGATCTAGCGGGAGGGGCAAATGAGCAGTTCTTC. Residues: CAWSDLAGGANEQFF.